Presented here are 28 T cell receptor beta chains from one specimen sequenced in a study of cytomegalovirus exposure and HLA in healthy donors. The study ran its PCR with 60 Vbeta and 13 Jbeta primers. Assay: immunoSEQ multiplex PCR; the TCRdb copy retains only in-frame clones and omits some. Of 99,000 or so clones in the sample, 75% to 85% are singletons; the top ten hold about 2.2%. The specimen was PBMCs. The receptors were sampled from a young man in good health and CMV-seronegative.

The rearrangement uses TRBV4-3 and TRBJ1-2; D possibly corresponds to TRBD1 (5 bases). V dropped 1 base and J dropped 5 bases, with 14 bases sitting between them. The CDR3 consists of 15 residues. Germline CDR1 reads LGHNA; CDR2 reads YSLEER. The CDR3 is CASSQAPQGPYGYTF. In DNA form, the CDR3 reads TGCGCCAGCAGCCAAGCTCCCCAGGGCCCTTATGGCTACACCTTC.

V usage is TRBV4-2 and J usage is TRBJ2-7; the match to TRBD2 covers 10 bases. This CDR3 is built from 18 residues. The J segment lost 0 bases and the V segment lost 5 bases, leaving 13 bases of the junction unmatched. The V gene's germline CDR1 is LGHNA and CDR2 YNFKEQ. The CDR3 loop reads CASSERGFPSGSSYEQYF. Written as DNA, the CDR3 is TGTGCCAGCAGCGAGCGGGGCTTCCCTAGCGGGAGCTCCTACGAGCAGTACTTC.

The chain is built from TRBV28 and TRBJ1-4, with D unresolved. The CDR3 is made up of 13 amino acids. The V and J ends lost 4 bases and 8 bases respectively, with 11 bases between them. Germline-derived CDR1 and CDR2 are MDHEN and SYDVKM. This CDR3 is CASSSPDGEKLFF. The CDR3 nucleotides are TGTGCCAGCAGTTCTCCTGACGGGGAAAAACTGTTTTTT.

The rearrangement joins TRBV28 to TRBJ2-1; 11 bases line up with TRBD2. V lost 8 bases and J lost 8; bases outside the gene matches: 17. The germline CDR1 and CDR2 sequences are MDHEN and SYDVKM. The CDR3 sequence is 17 residues long. Here the CDR3 DNA reads TGTGCCAGCGGCGGAATCTTGACTAGCGGGAAGAAAGATGAGCAGTTCTTC. This codes for CASGGILTSGKKDEQFF.

The genes are TRBV19 and TRBJ2-3, with 8 bases identical to TRBD1. The J segment lost 2 bases and the V segment lost 3 bases, leaving 10 bases of the junction unmatched. Germline CDR1 and CDR2: LNHDA and SQIVND (reference sequence). This CDR3 has 17 residues. CDR3 bases: TGTGCCAGTAGTATTAAGGGGCGACAGGGGAACACAGATACGCAGTATTTT. Protein sequence: CASSIKGRQGNTDTQYF.

This clone was detected only once. The gene calls are TRBV6-4 and TRBJ2-7; TRBD1 aligns across 8 bases. V shed 5 bases and J 3 bases; nucleotides not matched to a gene: 6. CDR3 length: 14 amino acids. CDR1 is MRHNA and CDR2 is SNTAGT in the germline V gene. The CDR3 sequence is CASSPGQGRYEQYF. The CDR3 coding sequence is TGTGCCAGCAGTCCTGGACAGGGCCGCTACGAGCAGTACTTC.

The chain uses TRBV5-6 and TRBJ2-7, with 8 bases that match TRBD2. This CDR3 is 15 amino acids long. Germline V gene sequence: CDR1 SGHDT, CDR2 YYEEEE. Germline trimming cut 4 bases from V and 2 bases from J; bases unmatched to any gene: 8. CDR3 loop: CASSDTSGFTYEQYF. CDR3 nucleotide sequence: TGTGCCAGCAGCGATACTAGCGGCTTCACCTACGAGCAGTACTTC.

This clone came up a few times. This sequence joins TRBV5-5 and TRBJ1-2; no clear D gene. The CDR3 is 14 amino acids. Germline CDR1 is SGHKS and CDR2 is YYEKEE (reference sequence). V lost 5 bases to trimming and J lost 4 bases, with 15 bases between them. This CDR3 is CASRSNVVSYGYTF. CDR3 in DNA: TGTGCCAGCAGATCCAACGTAGTGAGCTATGGCTACACCTTC.

This clone has more than one count but fewer than ten. This rearrangement joins TRBV5-1 to TRBJ2-6, with a tentative D call TRBD2 (6 bases). Looked up from germline, CDR1 is SGHRS and CDR2 is YFSETQ. V was trimmed by 0 bases and J by 0 bases, leaving 13 bases between them. The CDR3 is 18 residues long. CDR3 sequence reads: CASSLVGGAVSGANVLTF. The DNA for the CDR3 is TGCGCCAGCAGCTTGGTAGGAGGGGCCGTCTCTGGGGCCAACGTCCTGACTTTC.

The CDR3 sequence: CAIRGRENTEAFF. The CDR3 nucleotides are TGTGCCATCAGAGGGCGGGAGAACACTGAAGCTTTCTTT. The V gene is TRBV10-3, the J gene TRBJ1-1; D is ambiguous. Trimming removed 6 bases from V and 1 base from J, with 9 bases in between. The CDR3 totals 13 residues. Germline V CDR1 and CDR2: ENHRY, SYGVKD.

This clone was counted between two and nine times. The gene calls are TRBV5-6 and TRBJ1-2; D unresolved. Between the trimmed V and J ends, which lost 2 bases and 2 bases, there was a span of 4 bases. The CDR3 is 12 amino acids. Per the germline V gene, CDR1 is SGHDT and CDR2 is YYEEEE. CDR3 loop: CASSLSNYGYTF. Here the CDR3 DNA reads TGTGCCAGCAGCTTATCGAACTATGGCTACACCTTC.

V usage is TRBV5-6 and J usage is TRBJ2-2; TRBD2 matches 10 bases. The length of the CDR3 is 19 residues. V dropped 4 bases and J dropped 4; count of bases not matched to a gene: 16. Germline loops: CDR1 SGHDT, CDR2 YYEEEE. Written as DNA, the CDR3 is TGTGCCAGCAGCAAAAAGACACTAGCGGGAAGGTGGGGCACCGGGGAGCTGTTTTTT. Amino acid sequence: CASSKKTLAGRWGTGELFF.

J is TRBJ2-1 and V is TRBV30; D unresolved. From germline, CDR1 is GTSNPN and CDR2 SVGIG (reference sequence). The CDR3 contains 14 residues. V was clipped by 1 base and J by 0 bases, with 7 bases between them. CDR3 in amino acids: CAWSGGFSYNEQFF. CDR3 coding DNA: TGTGCCTGGAGTGGAGGTTTCTCCTACAATGAGCAGTTCTTC.

The chain links TRBV19 to TRBJ2-5; 9 positions match TRBD1. Trimming cost V 1 base and J 5 bases; bases outside gene matches: 5. CDR1 is LNHDA and CDR2 is SQIVND in the germline V gene (reference sequence). CDR3 length: 15 residues. CDR3 region: CASSIGGQGRETQYF. DNA of the CDR3: TGTGCCAGTAGTATAGGTGGACAGGGGAGGGAGACCCAGTACTTC.

This chain connects TRBV5-6 to TRBJ2-1; the D gene is possibly TRBD2 (5 bases). The CDR3 is 13 amino acids. V lost 2 bases to trimming and J lost 9 bases, with 12 bases between them. Germline V gene lookup returns CDR1 SGHDT and CDR2 YYEEEE. Written as DNA, the CDR3 is TGTGCCAGCAGCTTACTGATCAGCGGTGAGCAGTTCTTC. Translating gives CASSLLISGEQFF.

The chain has TRBV5-4 and TRBJ2-7; a possible D gene is TRBD1 (6 bases). Germline CDR1 reads SGHNT; CDR2 reads YYREEE (reference sequence). Between the trimmed V and J ends, which lost 3 bases and 2 bases, there was a span of 15 bases. This CDR3 comprises 15 residues. This CDR3 is CASSYWDMRTYEQYF. CDR3 sequence (DNA): TGTGCCAGCAGCTACTGGGACATGCGGACCTACGAGCAGTACTTC.

This clone is deemed medium-sized (0.01 to 0.1%). For the CDR3, the DNA is TGCGCCAGCAGCCAAGACCCGACAGGGAACACTGAAGCTTTCTTT. This gives the protein CASSQDPTGNTEAFF. V usage is TRBV4-3 and J usage is TRBJ1-1; tentative D call: TRBD1 (6 bases). CDR3 length: 15 residues. Germline loops: CDR1 LGHNA, CDR2 YSLEER. V lost 0 bases and J lost 1, with 9 bases in between.

The CDR3 sequence: CASSSGLADYEQYF. For the CDR3, the DNA is TGTGCCAGCAGTTCCGGGCTAGCGGATTACGAGCAGTACTTC. The chain combines TRBV28 with TRBJ2-7, with 7 nucleotides matching TRBD2. Germline CDR1 reads MDHEN; CDR2 reads SYDVKM. V lost 4 bases and J lost 4; bases outside the gene matches: 7. CDR3 size: 14 residues.

This clone was counted once. The chain uses TRBV5-1 and TRBJ1-1; D gene ambiguous. This CDR3 comprises 14 residues. V was pared by 4 bases and J by 3 bases, with 13 bases between. Germline CDR1 SGHRS, CDR2 YFSETQ. Here the CDR3 DNA reads TGCGCCAGCAGCCCGCGACCCGGAGACACTGAAGCTTTCTTT. It yields the protein CASSPRPGDTEAFF.

This CDR3 is CASTNGLAGTYEQYF. In nucleotides, the CDR3 is TGTGCCAGCACCAACGGTCTAGCCGGAACCTACGAGCAGTACTTC. The chain recombines TRBV28 with TRBJ2-7; possibly TRBD2 for D (5 bases). V was pared by 7 bases and J by 2 bases, with 18 bases between. Germline loops: CDR1 MDHEN, CDR2 SYDVKM. The CDR3 spans 15 residues.

CDR3 nucleotide sequence: TGTGCCAGCAGCCCAGCGTCTAATCCAGATACGCAGTATTTT. Its protein product is CASSPASNPDTQYF. The genes are TRBV5-4 and TRBJ2-3, with no clear D. The CDR3 length is 14 residues. CDR1 is SGHNT, CDR2 YYREEE, per germline (reference sequence). Trimming shortened V by 4 bases and J by 4 bases, and 13 bases separated the two germline ends.

The chain couples TRBV13 to TRBJ2-5, with 10 bases that match TRBD2. Trimming at V came to 2 bases and at J to 5 bases, leaving 8 bases not matched to a gene. Germline assignment: CDR1 PRHDT and CDR2 FYEKMQ (reference sequence). CDR3 size: 16 residues. DNA for the CDR3: TGTGCCAGCAGCTTAAGGCTAGCGGGGGCAGGTGAGACCCAGTACTTC. The encoded protein is CASSLRLAGAGETQYF. The full variable domain, rest sourced from reference TRBV13 and TRBJ2-5, is AAGVIQSPRHLIKEKRETATLKCYPIPRHDTVYWYQQGPGQDPQFLISFYEKMQSDKGSIPDRFSAQQFSDYHSELNMSSLELGDSALYFCASSLRLAGAGETQYFGPGTRLLVL.

This clone has a single count. A junction boundary mismatches the germline segment, possibly from a read error. The chain combines TRBV25-1 with TRBJ1-3, with 8 bases that match TRBD1. Germline V gives CDR1 MGHDK, CDR2 SYGVNS. The CDR3 is 15 residues long. The CDR3 protein is CATSPGQATGNTIYF. For the CDR3, the DNA is TGTGCCACCAGTCCGGGACAGGCGACGGGAAACACCATATATTTT.

The CDR3 loop is CASGKQTNEKLFF. DNA for the CDR3: TGTGCCAGCGGGAAACAGACTAATGAAAAACTGTTTTTT. The chain employs TRBV19 and TRBJ1-4; no clear D gene. Per germline, CDR1 LNHDA and CDR2 SQIVND (reference sequence). The V end lost 9 bases, the J end lost 2 bases, and 10 bases lay between the germline ends. This CDR3 contains 13 residues.

The table lists this clone with a count of one. This chain connects TRBV2 to TRBJ1-2; 7 nucleotides align to TRBD1. There are 13 residues in the CDR3. Germline V gives CDR1 SNHLY, CDR2 FYNNEI. V was pared by 4 bases and J by 6 bases, with 5 bases of the junction left unmatched. CDR3 DNA sequence: TGTGCCAGCAGTGCGGGACAGCTTAATGGCTACACCTTC. Translated, it gives CASSAGQLNGYTF.

The chain couples TRBV28 to TRBJ2-5; 7 bases fit TRBD1. The V gene end was trimmed by 3 bases and the J gene end by 5 bases; junction bases not matched to a gene: 15. This CDR3 region has 17 residues. Looked up from germline, CDR1 is MDHEN and CDR2 is SYDVKM. The CDR3 loop reads CASSFLTRQGRGETQYF. CDR3 DNA sequence: TGTGCCAGCAGTTTTCTCACTCGACAGGGAAGAGGGGAGACCCAGTACTTC. The variable domain in full, with the rest retrieved from reference TRBV28 and TRBJ2-5, is DVKVTQSSRYLVKRTGEKVFLECVQDMDHENMFWYRQDPGLGLRLIYFSYDVKMKEKGDIPEGYSVSREKKERFSLILESASTNQTSMYLCASSFLTRQGRGETQYFGPGTRLLVL.

This chain uses TRBV19 with TRBJ2-7; TRBD1 agrees at 7 bases. Unmatched junction bases numbered 6, after V lost 9 bases and J lost 4 bases. The CDR3 is made up of 12 amino acids. CDR1 and CDR2 (germline): LNHDA, SQIVND (reference sequence). The CDR3 sequence: CARNRGLYEQYF. In DNA, the CDR3 is TGTGCCAGGAACAGGGGTCTGTACGAGCAGTACTTC.

The V gene is TRBV5-1, the J gene TRBJ2-3; 7 nucleotides line up with TRBD1. This CDR3 has 15 amino acids. Germline CDR1 and CDR2: SGHRS and YFSETQ. V lost 4 bases to trimming and J lost 6 bases; unmatched junction nucleotides: 11. In DNA form, the CDR3 reads TGCGCCAGCAGCCTCGGGACAGTAATGTGGGATACGCAGTATTTT. It specifies CASSLGTVMWDTQYF. Full variable domain (missing parts from reference TRBV5-1 and TRBJ2-3): KAGVTQTPRYLIKTRGQQVTLSCSPISGHRSVSWYQQTPGQGLQFLFEYFSETQRNKGNFPGRFSGRQFSNSRSEMNVSTLELGDSALYLCASSLGTVMWDTQYFGPGTRLTVL.